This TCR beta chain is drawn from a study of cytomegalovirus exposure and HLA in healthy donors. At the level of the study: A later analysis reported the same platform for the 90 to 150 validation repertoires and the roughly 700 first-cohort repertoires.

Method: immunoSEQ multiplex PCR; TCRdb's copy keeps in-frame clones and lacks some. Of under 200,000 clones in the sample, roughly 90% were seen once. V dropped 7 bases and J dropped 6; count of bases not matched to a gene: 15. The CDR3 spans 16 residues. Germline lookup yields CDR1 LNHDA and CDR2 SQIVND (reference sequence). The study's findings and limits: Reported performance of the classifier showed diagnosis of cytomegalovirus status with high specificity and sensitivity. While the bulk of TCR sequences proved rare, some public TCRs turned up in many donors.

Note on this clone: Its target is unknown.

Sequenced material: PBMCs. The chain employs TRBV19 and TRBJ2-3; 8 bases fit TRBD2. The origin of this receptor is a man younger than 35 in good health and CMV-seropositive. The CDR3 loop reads CASTPLYSGRGDTQYF. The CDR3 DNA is TGTGCCAGTACCCCATTGTACAGCGGGAGAGGGGATACGCAGTATTTT.